The 14 T cell receptor beta chains reported below all come from one sample, sequenced in a study of shared clonotypes between healthy human individuals. Using immunoSEQ multiplex PCR, the repertoire was profiled, and TCRdb retains in-frame clones only, with some absent. The data hold about 1.5 million clones, with 95% to 99% observed a single time. Source material: naive CD4+ T cells sorted from blood. Sample subset: CD45RA+ positively selected. These receptors came from a man aged 30-40 years in good health.

Concerning this clone: Other nucleotide sequences in the sample specify the same CDR3. The chain has TRBV28 and TRBJ1-5; D remains unclear. In germline, CDR1 is MDHEN, CDR2 SYDVKM. V gave up 6 bases and J gave up 1 base, with 4 bases separating them. The CDR3 is made up of 12 amino acids. Here the CDR3 DNA reads TGTGCCAGCAGCAGAAGCAATCAGCCCCAGCATTTT. Amino acids: CASSRSNQPQHF.

J is TRBJ2-7 and V is TRBV9; TRBD2 agrees at 8 bases. CDR1 is SGDLS and CDR2 is YYNGEE in the germline V gene. The CDR3 contains 14 residues. The ends lost 4 bases at V and 2 bases at J; junction bases unmatched: 5. CDR3 sequence: CASSFSGMAYEQYF. DNA of the CDR3: TGTGCCAGCAGCTTTAGCGGGATGGCCTACGAGCAGTACTTC.

This chain joins TRBV5-1 and TRBJ2-7, with 7 bases identical to TRBD1. V was clipped by 4 bases and J by 1 base; unmatched bases: 11. The CDR3 is made up of 16 amino acids. Germline V gene sequence: CDR1 SGHRS, CDR2 YFSETQ. CDR3 residues: CASSPMPGQPSYEQYF. In DNA form, the CDR3 reads TGCGCCAGCAGCCCGATGCCGGGACAGCCTTCCTACGAGCAGTACTTC.

This sequence joins TRBV19 and TRBJ2-4; 9 bases align to TRBD2. The junction had 7 bases not matched to a gene; V was cut back by 6 bases and J by 7 bases. The CDR3 extends over 14 amino acids. CDR1 and CDR2 (germline): LNHDA, SQIVND (reference sequence). The CDR3 loop is CASRRAGGRNIQYF. The CDR3 nucleotides are TGTGCCAGTAGGCGAGCGGGAGGTAGGAACATTCAGTACTTC.

About this clone: The sample carries other DNA sequences with the same CDR3. The gene calls are TRBV5-1 and TRBJ2-3; no definite D call. This CDR3 is 13 amino acids long. Germline V CDR1 and CDR2: SGHRS, YFSETQ. Trimming removed 4 bases from V and 6 bases from J, with 12 bases in between. The CDR3: CASSLGPTDTQYF. The CDR3 DNA reads TGCGCCAGCAGCCTCGGGCCCACGGATACGCAGTATTTT.

CDR3 nucleotide sequence: TGTGCCAGCAGCATACTAGCGGGAGGAGTCAATGAGCAGTTCTTC. Translating gives CASSILAGGVNEQFF. This chain connects TRBV28 to TRBJ2-1, with TRBD2 matching 12 bases. The germline gives CDR1 MDHEN, CDR2 SYDVKM. J was trimmed by 6 bases and V by 6 bases; bases with no gene match: 6. The CDR3 has 15 amino acids.

The chain is built from TRBV2 and TRBJ2-1; D is ambiguous. This CDR3 comprises 14 residues. Trimming removed 0 bases from V and 4 bases from J, with 7 bases in between. CDR1 is SNHLY and CDR2 is FYNNEI in the germline V gene. CDR3 sequence: CASSEAEKYNEQFF. CDR3 bases: TGTGCCAGCAGTGAAGCAGAGAAGTACAATGAGCAGTTCTTC. Filled out from reference TRBV2 and TRBJ2-1, the complete variable domain reads EPEVTQTPSHQVTQMGQEVILRCVPISNHLYFYWYRQILGQKVEFLVSFYNNEISEKSEIFDDQFSVERPDGSNFTLKIRSTKLEDSAMYFCASSEAEKYNEQFFGPGTRLTVL.

CDR3: CASSLVGQETQYF. DNA for the CDR3: TGTGCCAGCAGCTTGGTGGGGCAAGAGACCCAGTACTTC. This chain connects TRBV5-4 to TRBJ2-5; D is unclear. Germline-derived CDR1 and CDR2 are SGHNT and YYREEE (reference sequence). This CDR3 is built from 13 residues. Between the trimmed V and J ends, which lost 0 bases and 2 bases, there was a span of 5 bases.

With regard to this clone: At one boundary the junction diverges from the germline segment, which might be a read error. The chain combines TRBV5-4 with TRBJ2-7; TRBD1 or TRBD2 may be the D gene (5 bases each). CDR1 SGHNT and CDR2 YYREEE come from the germline V gene (reference sequence). The CDR3 sequence is 12 residues long. CDR3 loop: CASSVGDAGRSF. CDR3 bases: TGTGCCAGCAGCGTGGGGGACGCCGGAAGAAGCTTC.

CDR3 in amino acids: CASSSGTGAEAFF. As DNA, the CDR3 is TGTGCCAGCTCTTCAGGGACAGGGGCTGAAGCTTTCTTT. The rearrangement joins TRBV18 to TRBJ1-1; the match to TRBD1 covers 10 bases. CDR1 KGHSH and CDR2 LQKENI come from the germline V gene. After removal of 6 bases from V and 6 bases from J, the junction contained 4 bases not matched to a gene. This CDR3 comprises 13 residues.

The gene calls are TRBV19 and TRBJ2-2; D not resolved. Trimming pared 5 bases from V and 3 bases from J, leaving 13 bases between. The CDR3 is 15 amino acids. Germline values: CDR1 LNHDA, CDR2 SQIVND (reference sequence). The CDR3 sequence: CASSLSARDTGELFF. The DNA of the CDR3 is TGTGCCAGTAGTCTGTCGGCTCGGGACACCGGGGAGCTGTTTTTT.

The chain carries TRBV5-1 and TRBJ2-7; TRBD1 might be the D (5 bases). The CDR3 covers 13 residues. CDR1 and CDR2 from the germline V gene are SGHRS and YFSETQ. Trimming removed 7 bases from V and 5 bases from J, with 16 bases in between. CDR3 protein: CASSNRTTDEQYF. CDR3 DNA sequence: TGCGCCAGCTCGAATAGGACAACTGACGAGCAGTACTTC.

This chain joins TRBV25-1 and TRBJ1-4; D ambiguous. From germline, CDR1 is MGHDK and CDR2 SYGVNS. V dropped 0 bases and J dropped 13 bases, with 18 bases sitting between them. The CDR3 runs to 15 residues. The CDR3 region has the DNA TGTGCCAGCAGTGAATATAATGGAGGTCCAGGCGGACTGTTTTTT. Protein: CASSEYNGGPGGLFF.

This rearrangement joins TRBV4-1 to TRBJ2-2, with D uncertain. Germline assignment: CDR1 MGHRA and CDR2 YSYEKL. The V end lost 3 bases, the J end lost 5 bases, and 7 bases lay between the germline ends. The CDR3 runs to 13 residues. DNA of the CDR3: TGCGCCAGCAGCCAGGACGGAACCGGGGAGCTGTTTTTT. It codes for CASSQDGTGELFF.